This is a list of T cell receptor beta chains from one sample in a study of blood T cell repertoires in COVID-19. Method: immunoSEQ multiplex PCR; TCRdb's copy keeps in-frame clones and lacks some. The sample shows 250,000 to 350,000 clones, around 82% of them seen only once. The sequenced sample consisted of peripheral blood. The receptors come from a human donor with COVID-19, enrolled during active disease. The donor label of this sample is uncertain. The CDR3 runs from the conserved cysteine through the conserved F or W. A D gene is named only where the DNA matches it firmly. Where a row states a size, it is once, few, many or the class of an expanded clone; other rows omit it.

j_call v_call clone_size d_call cdr3_aa cdr3_nt
TRBJ1-4 TRBV6-5 . TRBD1 CASRPTGVEKLFF TGTGCCAGCAGGCCTACAGGGGTGGAAAAACTGTTTTTT
TRBJ1-4 TRBV5-8 . . CASTAGPETRLFF TGTGCCAGCACCGCGGGCCCTGAGACCCGACTGTTTTTT
TRBJ2-5 TRBV6-5 . . CASSYGLRGQQETQYF TGTGCCAGCAGTTATGGTTTGCGGGGCCAACAAGAGACCCAGTACTTC
TRBJ1-4 TRBV7-6 . . CASSPRRAGGEKLFF TGTGCCAGCAGCCCTCGAAGGGCTGGAGGTGAAAAACTGTTTTTT
TRBJ2-7 TRBV3-1/TRBV3-2 . TRBD1 CASSQTLPGTGVYEQYF TGTGCCAGCAGCCAAACTCTTCCCGGGACAGGGGTCTACGAGCAGTACTTC
TRBJ2-7 TRBV7-2 . TRBD2 CASSLETSGAYEQYF TGTGCCAGCAGCTTAGAGACTAGCGGAGCCTACGAGCAGTACTTC
TRBJ1-1 TRBV7-3 many . CASSDGVAGLSNTEAFF TGTGCCAGCAGCGACGGGGTTGCGGGTCTCTCGAACACTGAAGCTTTCTTT
TRBJ2-5 TRBV3-1/TRBV3-2 . TRBD2 CASSQGLGGLAGVETQYF TGTGCCAGCAGCCAAGGTTTGGGGGGACTAGCGGGAGTGGAGACCCAGTACTTC
TRBJ2-2 TRBV28 few . CASSLTGWAGDTGELFF TGTGCCAGCAGTTTAACAGGGTGGGCCGGGGACACCGGGGAGCTGTTTTTT
TRBJ1-3 TRBV19 . TRBD1 CASTGTGKFGNTIYF TGTGCCAGTACTGGGACAGGGAAGTTCGGAAACACCATATATTTT
TRBJ1-1 TRBV7-3 . TRBD1 CASSREGASNEAFF TGTGCCAGCAGCCGAGAGGGGGCTTCGAATGAAGCTTTCTTT
TRBJ2-1 TRBV7-2 once TRBD2 CASSETSARYNEQFF TGTGCCAGCAGCGAAACTAGCGCCCGGTACAATGAGCAGTTCTTC
TRBJ2-1 TRBV5-1 . TRBD2 CASSWTPAGAGYNEQFF TGCGCCAGCAGCTGGACACCAGCGGGAGCGGGGTACAATGAGCAGTTCTTC
TRBJ2-5 TRBV27 . TRBD1 CASSLLGQGRETQYF TGTGCCAGCAGTTTATTGGGACAGGGGAGGGAGACCCAGTACTTC
TRBJ1-3 TRBV28 few . CASRLDISGNTIYF TGTGCCAGCAGGTTGGACATCTCTGGAAACACCATATATTTT
TRBJ1-1 TRBV5-1 . . CASSLGASAFLNTEAFF TGCGCCAGCAGCTTGGGGGCCTCAGCCTTTTTGAACACTGAAGCTTTCTTT
TRBJ2-1 TRBV27 . . CASSPPGDQSHNEQFF TGTGCCAGCAGTCCCCCGGGGGACCAGTCACACAATGAGCAGTTCTTC
TRBJ2-1 TRBV7-2 . TRBD1 CASSLEGAHSKQFF TGTGCCAGCAGCTTAGAGGGGGCTCACAGTAAGCAGTTCTTC
TRBJ1-2 TRBV28 . . CASRRGSGPANYGYTF TGTGCCAGCAGAAGGGGGAGCGGACCAGCTAACTATGGCTACACCTTC
TRBJ2-1 TRBV19 . TRBD2 CASRAGGPYNEQFF TGTGCCAGTAGAGCGGGAGGGCCCTACAATGAGCAGTTCTTC
TRBJ1-4 TRBV6-1 . TRBD1 CASSDPGQGRGEKLFF TGTGCCAGCAGTGATCCGGGACAGGGGAGGGGTGAAAAACTGTTTTTT
TRBJ2-1 TRBV4-2 . TRBD2 CASSQLSGIRNNEQFF TGTGCCAGCAGCCAACTAAGCGGGATTCGCAACAATGAGCAGTTCTTC
TRBJ2-1 TRBV4-3 . . CASSRDTGQGEQFF TGCGCCAGCAGCCGGGACACTGGGCAAGGTGAGCAGTTCTTC
TRBJ2-7 TRBV6-5 . . CASQFSPYEQYF TGTGCCAGCCAGTTCTCGCCCTACGAGCAGTACTTC
TRBJ2-3 TRBV4-1 . . CASSQGYRDTDTQYF TGCGCCAGCAGCCAAGGGTACAGGGACACAGATACGCAGTATTTT
TRBJ1-1 TRBV28 . . CASSPELQGFDTEAFF TGTGCCAGCAGTCCGGAACTACAGGGTTTCGACACTGAAGCTTTCTTT
TRBJ1-1 TRBV25-1 . TRBD1 CASSEGQGTEAFF TGTGCCAGCAGTGAGGGACAGGGCACTGAAGCTTTCTTT
TRBJ2-2 TRBV19 . . CASSIGRITGELFF TGTGCCAGTAGTATCGGCAGGATCACCGGGGAGCTGTTTTTT
TRBJ1-1 TRBV15 . TRBD1 CATSGASDRGTEAFF TGTGCCACCAGTGGAGCCTCCGACAGGGGCACTGAAGCTTTCTTT
TRBJ1-2 TRBV21-1 . . CASSKVGQGDGYTF TGTGCCAGCAGCAAAGTGGGACAGGGAGATGGCTACACCTTC
TRBJ2-1 TRBV3-1/TRBV3-2 . . CASLGAGAYNEQFF TGTGCCAGCCTGGGGGCAGGGGCCTACAATGAGCAGTTCTTC
TRBJ2-1 TRBV28 . . CASGSGIGEQFF TGTGCCAGCGGGTCAGGAATAGGTGAGCAGTTCTTC
TRBJ2-7 TRBV21-1 . . CASSTPGRQERPTKQYF TGTGCCAGCAGTACTCCCGGCAGACAGGAGCGCCCTACGAAGCAGTACTTC
TRBJ1-2 TRBV11-2 . . CASSSEGGYTF TGTGCCAGCAGCTCGGAGGGCGGCTACACCTTC
TRBJ1-5 TRBV10-3 . TRBD1 CAISESGQGFNQPQHF TGTGCCATCAGTGAGTCGGGACAGGGGTTTAATCAGCCCCAGCATTTT
TRBJ2-3 TRBV2 . . CASSPRGQSDTQYF TGTGCCAGCAGTCCTCGTGGGCAATCAGATACGCAGTATTTT
TRBJ2-2 TRBV24-1 . . CATGRENTGELFF TGTGCCACTGGACGGGAGAACACCGGGGAGCTGTTTTTT
TRBJ1-2 TRBV5-4 few . CASSPPLAYGYTF TGTGCCAGCAGCCCCCCCTTGGCCTATGGCTACACCTTC
TRBJ1-6 TRBV7-8 . . CASSFGEPYNSPLHF TGTGCCAGCAGCTTCGGGGAGCCCTATAATTCACCCCTCCACTTT
TRBJ1-2 TRBV7-8 . . CASSLAGGAYGYTF TGTGCCAGCAGCTTAGCTGGGGGGGCGTATGGCTACACCTTC
TRBJ1-5 TRBV5-1 . . CASSFLGGDNQPQHF TGCGCCAGCAGCTTTTTAGGGGGAGACAATCAGCCCCAGCATTTT
TRBJ2-7 TRBV5-5 . . CASSPEVDEQYF TGTGCCAGCAGCCCGGAGGTGGACGAGCAGTACTTC
TRBJ2-5 TRBV5-1 . TRBD1 CASSLQGADETQYF TGCGCCAGCAGCTTACAGGGGGCGGATGAGACCCAGTACTTC
TRBJ2-7 TRBV3-1/TRBV3-2 . TRBD2 CASSQDRAGGSYEQYF TGTGCCAGCAGCCAAGATCGGGCGGGGGGGTCCTACGAGCAGTACTTC
TRBJ2-3 TRBV7-3 once . CASSPGQGAQYF TGTGCCAGCAGCCCCGGCCAAGGGGCGCAGTATTTT
TRBJ1-1 TRBV18 few . CASSDGRGKNTEAFF TGTGCCAGCTCAGACGGCAGGGGAAAGAACACTGAAGCTTTCTTT
TRBJ1-1 TRBV7-3 . . CASSLAGNTEAFF TGTGCCAGCAGCTTAGCAGGGAACACTGAAGCTTTCTTT
TRBJ2-5 TRBV7-9 few . CASSPGASGNQETQYF TGTGCCAGCAGCCCAGGGGCTAGCGGAAACCAAGAGACCCAGTACTTC
TRBJ1-2 TRBV29-1 many TRBD1 CSVESSPTGALSGYTF TGCAGCGTTGAATCAAGTCCGACAGGGGCCCTCTCTGGCTACACCTTC
TRBJ1-1 TRBV2 . . CASRLRGGWDTEAFF TGTGCCAGCAGGTTGAGGGGGGGTTGGGACACTGAAGCTTTCTTT
TRBJ1-5 TRBV6-5 . . CASLRGDYNQPQHF TGTGCCAGCTTACGAGGAGACTACAATCAGCCCCAGCATTTT
TRBJ2-1 TRBV19 . TRBD2 CASSIGRGGHEQFF TGTGCCAGTAGTATCGGGAGGGGGGGGCATGAGCAGTTCTTC
TRBJ2-7 TRBV7-2 . . CASSLDAQWGVYEQYF TGTGCCAGCAGCTTAGACGCCCAATGGGGGGTCTACGAGCAGTACTTC
TRBJ1-2 TRBV4-3 few . CASSQDRAGYTF TGCGCCAGCAGCCAAGACAGGGCTGGCTACACCTTC
TRBJ2-3 TRBV5-1 . TRBD2 CASSLRTSGRGSTDTQYF TGCGCCAGCAGCTTGAGGACTAGCGGGAGAGGGAGCACAGATACGCAGTATTTT